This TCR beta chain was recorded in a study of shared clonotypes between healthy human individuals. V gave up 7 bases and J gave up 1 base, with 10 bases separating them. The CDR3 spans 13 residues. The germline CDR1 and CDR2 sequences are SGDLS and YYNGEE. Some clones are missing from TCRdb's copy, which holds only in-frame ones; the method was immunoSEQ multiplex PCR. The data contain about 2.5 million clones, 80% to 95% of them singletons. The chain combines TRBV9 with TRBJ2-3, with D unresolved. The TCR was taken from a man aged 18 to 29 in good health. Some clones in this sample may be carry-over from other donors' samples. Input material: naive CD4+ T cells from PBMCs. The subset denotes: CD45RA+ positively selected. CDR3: CASAEWGTDTQYF. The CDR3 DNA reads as TGTGCCAGCGCTGAATGGGGCACAGATACGCAGTATTTT.